The next 16 T cell receptor beta chains were all read from a single sample in a study of spatial heterogeneity in lung cancer. As to time point: sample taken at primary tumor resection. In each case, whole RNA from tumor, nontumor lung or frozen PBMC was sequenced unsorted. TCRdb re-called the 5' RACE reads through MiXCR, storing one row per CDR3 protein. The sample includes about 48,000 distinct CDR3 sequences, approximately 5% of them seen just once. Specimen: PBMCs, collected at surgery. Every receptor here comes from a male donor with early-stage non-small cell lung cancer.

The table lists this clonotype with a few counts. V and J are TRBV7-2 and TRBJ2-1; D is undetermined. The CDR3 has 15 amino acids. V was clipped by 4 bases and J by 0 bases, with 10 bases between them. Germline assignment: CDR1 SGHTA and CDR2 FQGNSA. The CDR3 DNA follows: TGTGCCAGCAGCTACCGCAAAGGCTCCTACAATGAGCAGTTCTTC. Its protein is CASSYRKGSYNEQFF.

J is TRBJ1-5 and V is TRBV12-3 or TRBV12-4, with no clear D. V lost 3 bases, J lost 0 bases, and 6 bases lay in between. The CDR3 consists of 14 residues. The CDR3 spells CASSFGGSNQPQHF. CDR3 nucleotide sequence: TGTGCCAGCAGTTTTGGAGGTAGCAATCAGCCCCAGCATTTT.

This clonotype has at least ten counts. The chain recombines TRBV29-1 with TRBJ2-7; 8 bases align to TRBD1. V was pared by 6 bases and J by 5 bases, with 9 bases of the junction left unmatched. The length of the CDR3 is 13 residues. Germline V gene sequence: CDR1 SQVTM, CDR2 ANQGSEA. CDR3 amino acids: CSVLRTGRNEQYF. The CDR3 bases are TGCAGCGTCCTACGGACAGGGAGGAACGAGCAGTACTTC.

Ten or more counts support this clonotype. The J gene is TRBJ2-7, the V gene TRBV5-8; D remains ambiguous. Germline lookup yields CDR1 SGHTS and CDR2 YDEGEE. V shed 0 bases and J shed 2 bases, with 6 bases lying between them. The CDR3 totals 13 residues. The CDR3 coding sequence is TGTGCCAGCAGCTTGGACAGTACCTACGAGCAGTACTTC. It codes for CASSLDSTYEQYF.

This clonotype was counted ten times or more. This chain links TRBV28 with TRBJ1-5; no firm D call. Germline V lookup: CDR1 MDHEN, CDR2 SYDVKM. V lost 3 bases, J lost 7 bases, and 4 bases lay in between. This CDR3 has 11 amino acids. The CDR3 sequence is CASSFEQPQHF. The CDR3 coding sequence is TGTGCCAGCAGTTTCGAACAGCCCCAGCATTTT.

This CDR3 is CSVDRRNTEAFF. The DNA of the CDR3 is TGCAGCGTCGACAGAAGAAACACTGAAGCTTTCTTT. This chain uses TRBV29-1 with TRBJ1-1; possibly TRBD1 for D (5 bases). The CDR3 covers 12 residues. V lost 6 bases to trimming and J lost 2 bases, with 10 bases between them. Germline V gives CDR1 SQVTM, CDR2 ANQGSEA.

This clonotype was seen ten or more times. J is TRBJ2-5 and V is TRBV7-2, with 13 bases that match TRBD2. The CDR3 covers 16 residues. Looked up from germline, CDR1 is SGHTA and CDR2 is FQGNSA. With V trimmed by 6 bases and J by 1 base, 5 bases remained unmatched. CDR3 sequence (DNA): TGTGCCAGCAGTCGACTAGCGGGAGGTAGCCAAGAGACCCAGTACTTC. This translates into CASSRLAGGSQETQYF.

This clonotype was detected ten times or more. The CDR3 here is CASRNRDRAFEAFF. The CDR3 bases are TGTGCCAGCAGAAACCGGGACAGGGCTTTTGAGGCTTTCTTT. The chain employs TRBV28 and TRBJ1-1, with 9 bases aligning to TRBD1. With 6 bases clipped from V and 11 bases from J, the junction kept 13 bases outside the gene matches. Germline lookup yields CDR1 MDHEN and CDR2 SYDVKM. This CDR3 contains 14 residues.

This clonotype was recorded many times. This chain connects TRBV4-1 to TRBJ2-1; D not resolved. Trimming left V 2 bases short and J 5 bases short, with 4 bases between. Germline V CDR1 and CDR2: MGHRA, YSYEKL. The CDR3 is 12 residues long. The CDR3: CASSQRHNEQFF. CDR3 bases: TGCGCCAGCAGCCAAAGACACAATGAGCAGTTCTTC.

This clonotype was recorded many times. V gene TRBV7-2 combines with J gene TRBJ2-7, with D possibly called TRBD1 or TRBD2 (5 bases each). CDR1 is SGHTA and CDR2 is FQGNSA in the germline V gene. This CDR3 comprises 17 residues. The V and J ends lost 1 base and 4 bases respectively, with 20 bases between them. CDR3 DNA: TGTGCCAGCAGCTTAGGGGGTTGGGGGTCGCATAGATACGAGCAGTACTTC. Translated: CASSLGGWGSHRYEQYF.

This clonotype was counted at least ten times. The chain recombines TRBV6-5 with TRBJ1-5; maybe TRBD1 (6 bases). The V end lost 8 bases, the J end lost 0 bases, and 14 bases lay between the germline ends. The CDR3 extends over 15 amino acids. Germline CDR1 and CDR2: MNHEY and SVGAGI. CDR3 sequence: CASRQAVFSNQPQHF. The CDR3 nucleotides are TGTGCCAGCCGACAGGCCGTATTTAGCAATCAGCCCCAGCATTTT.

This clonotype was counted at least ten times. This sequence joins TRBV7-3 and TRBJ2-7; D is uncertain. V was shortened by 5 bases and J by 0 bases, with 5 bases between the two germline ends. The germline CDR1 and CDR2 sequences are SGHTA and FQGTGA. The CDR3 runs 12 residues. The CDR3 is CASSTSSYEQYF. The CDR3 DNA is TGTGCCAGCAGCACCAGCTCCTACGAGCAGTACTTC.

In this sample, this clonotype turned up many times. The V gene is TRBV29-1, the J gene TRBJ1-2; no clear D gene. The length of the CDR3 is 12 residues. Germline V gene data show CDR1 as SQVTM and CDR2 as ANQGSEA. Trimming shortened V by 3 bases and J by 2 bases, and 7 bases separated the two germline ends. The CDR3 reads CSVDGENYGYTF. In DNA, the CDR3 is TGCAGCGTTGATGGGGAAAACTATGGCTACACCTTC.

This clonotype was recorded many times. The chain combines TRBV20-1 with TRBJ1-1, with TRBD1 matching 9 bases. This CDR3 comprises 13 residues. V trimming: 8 bases; J trimming: 4 bases; junction bases outside the gene matches: 8. CDR1 and CDR2 from the germline V gene are DFQATT and SNEGSKA (reference sequence). The CDR3 coding sequence is TGCAGTCCCGCACAGGGGGCGATCACTGAAGCTTTCTTT. This codes for CSPAQGAITEAFF.

This clonotype was counted many times. This chain joins TRBV11-1 and TRBJ2-1; a weak D match, TRBD1 (6 bases). V was pared by 6 bases and J by 7 bases, with 16 bases between. The CDR3 length is 14 residues. The germline V gene encodes CDR1 SGHAT and CDR2 FQDESV (reference sequence). Here the CDR3 DNA reads TGTGCCAGCAGTTTTCGACAGGTCAGGAATGAGCAGTTCTTC. It encodes CASSFRQVRNEQFF.

This clonotype was detected many times. This chain joins TRBV12-3 or TRBV12-4 and TRBJ2-7; 11 bases line up with TRBD2. This CDR3 spans 16 amino acids. Trimming at V came to 5 bases and at J to 2 bases, leaving 8 bases not matched to a gene. The CDR3 here is CASSTSGRRGTYEQYF. DNA for the CDR3: TGTGCCAGCAGTACTAGCGGGAGAAGGGGTACCTACGAGCAGTACTTC.